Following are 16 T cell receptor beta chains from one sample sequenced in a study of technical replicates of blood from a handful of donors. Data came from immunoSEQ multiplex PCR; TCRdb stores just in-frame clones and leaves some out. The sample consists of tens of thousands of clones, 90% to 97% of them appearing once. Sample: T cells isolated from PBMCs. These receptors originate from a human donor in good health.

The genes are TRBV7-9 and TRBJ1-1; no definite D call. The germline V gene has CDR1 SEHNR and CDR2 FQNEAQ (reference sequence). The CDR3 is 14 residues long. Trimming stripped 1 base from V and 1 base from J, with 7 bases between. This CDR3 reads CASSLEDWNTEAFF. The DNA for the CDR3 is TGTGCCAGCAGCTTAGAGGACTGGAACACTGAAGCTTTCTTT.

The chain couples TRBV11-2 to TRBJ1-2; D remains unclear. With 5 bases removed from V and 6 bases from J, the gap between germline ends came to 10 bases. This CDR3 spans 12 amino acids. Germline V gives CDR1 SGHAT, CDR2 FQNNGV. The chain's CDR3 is CASSEGLDGYTF. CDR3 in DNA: TGTGCCAGCAGCGAGGGTTTAGATGGCTACACCTTC.

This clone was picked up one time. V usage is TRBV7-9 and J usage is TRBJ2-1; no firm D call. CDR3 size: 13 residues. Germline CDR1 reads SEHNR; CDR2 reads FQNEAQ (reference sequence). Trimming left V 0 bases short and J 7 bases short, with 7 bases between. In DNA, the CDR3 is TGTGCCAGCAGCTTAGCGATCGGGAATGAGCAGTTCTTC. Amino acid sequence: CASSLAIGNEQFF.

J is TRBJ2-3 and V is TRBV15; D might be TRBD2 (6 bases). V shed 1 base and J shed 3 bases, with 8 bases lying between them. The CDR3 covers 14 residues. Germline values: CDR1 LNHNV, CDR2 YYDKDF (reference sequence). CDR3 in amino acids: CATSRGGGTDTQYF. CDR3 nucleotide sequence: TGTGCCACCAGCAGAGGGGGAGGAACAGATACGCAGTATTTT.

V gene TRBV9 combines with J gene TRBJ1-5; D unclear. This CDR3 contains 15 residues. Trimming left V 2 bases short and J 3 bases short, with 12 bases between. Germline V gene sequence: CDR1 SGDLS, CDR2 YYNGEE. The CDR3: CASSVTPQVNQPQHF. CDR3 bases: TGTGCCAGCAGCGTGACTCCCCAAGTCAATCAGCCCCAGCATTTT.

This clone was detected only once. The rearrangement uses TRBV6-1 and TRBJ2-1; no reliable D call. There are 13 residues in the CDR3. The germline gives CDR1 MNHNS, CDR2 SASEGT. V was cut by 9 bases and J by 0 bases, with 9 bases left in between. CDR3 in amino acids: CASTTSSYNEQFF. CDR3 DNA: TGTGCCAGTACTACCAGCTCCTACAATGAGCAGTTCTTC.

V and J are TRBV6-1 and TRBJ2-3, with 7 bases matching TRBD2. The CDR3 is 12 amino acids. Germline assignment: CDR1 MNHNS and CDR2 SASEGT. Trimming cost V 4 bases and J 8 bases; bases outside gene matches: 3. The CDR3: CASSGRLATQYF. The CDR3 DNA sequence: TGTGCCAGCAGTGGTAGACTAGCTACGCAGTATTTT.

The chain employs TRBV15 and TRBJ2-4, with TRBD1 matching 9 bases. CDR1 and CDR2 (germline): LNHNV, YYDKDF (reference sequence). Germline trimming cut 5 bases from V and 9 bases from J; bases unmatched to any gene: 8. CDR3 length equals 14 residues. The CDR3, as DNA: TGTGCCACCAGCGTCCGGACAGGGGAGGGCATTCAGTACTTC. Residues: CATSVRTGEGIQYF.

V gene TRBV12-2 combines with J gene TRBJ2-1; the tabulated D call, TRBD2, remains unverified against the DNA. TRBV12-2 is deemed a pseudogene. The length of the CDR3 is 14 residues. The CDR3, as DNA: TGTGCAAGTCGCTTCTTATTCCTGAGGCTTGAGCAGTTCTTC. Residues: CASRFLFLRLEQFF.

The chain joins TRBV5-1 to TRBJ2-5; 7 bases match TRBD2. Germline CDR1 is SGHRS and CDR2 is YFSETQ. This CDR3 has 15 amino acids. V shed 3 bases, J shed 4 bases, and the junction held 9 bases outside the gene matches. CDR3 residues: CASSWGGEGRETQYF. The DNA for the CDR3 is TGCGCCAGCAGCTGGGGCGGGGAGGGCCGAGAGACCCAGTACTTC.

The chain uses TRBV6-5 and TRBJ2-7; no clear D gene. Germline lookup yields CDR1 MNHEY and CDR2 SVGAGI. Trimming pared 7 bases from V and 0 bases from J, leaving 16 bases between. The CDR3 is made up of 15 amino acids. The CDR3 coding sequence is TGTGCCAGCAAAGTAAATGGCTTCTTCTCCTACGAGCAGTACTTC. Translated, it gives CASKVNGFFSYEQYF.

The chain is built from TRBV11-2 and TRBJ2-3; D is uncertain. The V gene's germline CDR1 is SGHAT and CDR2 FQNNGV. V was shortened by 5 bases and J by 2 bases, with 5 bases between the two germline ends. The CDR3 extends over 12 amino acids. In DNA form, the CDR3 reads TGTGCCAGCAGCCTAACCACAGATACGCAGTATTTT. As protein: CASSLTTDTQYF.

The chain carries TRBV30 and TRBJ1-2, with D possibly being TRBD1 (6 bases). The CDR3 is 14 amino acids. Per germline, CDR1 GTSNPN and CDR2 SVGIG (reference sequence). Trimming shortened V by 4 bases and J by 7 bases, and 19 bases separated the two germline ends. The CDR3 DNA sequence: TGTGCCTGGATTCCTCACGGGGGGGCGTTTGGCTACACCTTC. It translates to CAWIPHGGAFGYTF.

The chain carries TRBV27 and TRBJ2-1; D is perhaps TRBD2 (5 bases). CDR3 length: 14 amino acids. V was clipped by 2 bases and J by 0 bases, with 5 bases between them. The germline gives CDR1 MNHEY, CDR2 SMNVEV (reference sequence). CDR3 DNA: TGTGCCAGCAGTTTAGGGAGCTCCTACAATGAGCAGTTCTTC. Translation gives CASSLGSSYNEQFF.

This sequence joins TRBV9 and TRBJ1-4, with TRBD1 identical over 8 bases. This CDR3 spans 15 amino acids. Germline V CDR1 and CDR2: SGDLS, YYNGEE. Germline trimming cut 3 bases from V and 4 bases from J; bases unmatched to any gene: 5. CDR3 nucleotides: TGTGCCAGCAGCGCACGACAGGGGCTTAATGAAAAACTGTTTTTT. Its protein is CASSARQGLNEKLFF.

In nucleotides, the CDR3 is TGTGCCAGCAGCTCGGGACTAGCGGGTCGCACAGATACGCAGTATTTT. Encoded protein: CASSSGLAGRTDTQYF. This chain joins TRBV11-2 and TRBJ2-3; 12 positions agree with TRBD2. Germline assignment: CDR1 SGHAT and CDR2 FQNNGV. This CDR3 has 16 amino acids. V was pared by 4 bases and J by 1 base, with 3 bases of the junction left unmatched.